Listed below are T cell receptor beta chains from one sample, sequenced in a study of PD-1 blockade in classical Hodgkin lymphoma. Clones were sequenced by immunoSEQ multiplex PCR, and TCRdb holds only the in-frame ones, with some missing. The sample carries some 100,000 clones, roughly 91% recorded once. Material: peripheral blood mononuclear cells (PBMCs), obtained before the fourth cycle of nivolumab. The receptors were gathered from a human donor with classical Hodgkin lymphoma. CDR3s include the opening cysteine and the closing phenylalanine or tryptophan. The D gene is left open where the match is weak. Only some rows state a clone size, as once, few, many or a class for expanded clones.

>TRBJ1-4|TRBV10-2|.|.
CASSLGRRATNEKLFF
TGCGCCAGCAGCCTAGGACGCAGGGCAACTAATGAAAAACTGTTTTTT
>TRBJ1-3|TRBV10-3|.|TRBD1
CATANDRDGNTIYF
TGTGCCACCGCGAATGACAGGGATGGAAACACCATATATTTT
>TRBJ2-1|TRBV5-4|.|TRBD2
CASSLGLALYNEQFF
TGTGCCAGCAGCCTGGGACTAGCTCTTTACAATGAGCAGTTCTTC
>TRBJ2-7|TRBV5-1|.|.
CASSPTAQFYEQYF
TGCGCCAGCAGCCCCACCGCACAATTCTACGAGCAGTACTTC
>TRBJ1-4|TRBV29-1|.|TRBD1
CSVEDTGQGYEKLFF
TGCAGCGTTGAAGATACGGGACAGGGTTATGAAAAACTGTTTTTT
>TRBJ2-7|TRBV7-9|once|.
CASSLASSSEQYF
TGTGCCAGCAGCTTAGCTTCCTCGAGCGAGCAGTACTTC
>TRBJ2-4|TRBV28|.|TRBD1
CASSLTGGARNIQYF
TGTGCCAGCAGCTTGACAGGGGGCGCGAGGAACATTCAGTACTTC
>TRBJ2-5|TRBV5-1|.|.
CASSLAETQYF
TGCGCCAGCAGCTTGGCGGAGACCCAGTACTTC
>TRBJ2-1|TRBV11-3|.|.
CASSSEKRAQAGFF
TGTGCCAGCAGCTCTGAGAAGCGGGCCCAGGCTGGGTTCTTC
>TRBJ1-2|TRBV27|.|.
CASKSGDYGYTF
TGTGCCAGCAAATCAGGGGACTATGGCTACACCTTC
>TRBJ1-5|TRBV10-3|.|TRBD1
CAIRGTDGPNQPQHF
TGTGCCATCAGGGGGACAGATGGTCCCAATCAGCCCCAGCATTTT
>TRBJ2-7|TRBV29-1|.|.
CSVEFREDGYEQYF
TGCAGCGTTGAATTCCGGGAAGACGGCTACGAGCAGTACTTC
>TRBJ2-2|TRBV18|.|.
CASSPQIAAGNTGELFF
TGTGCCAGCTCACCACAAATTGCGGCAGGGAACACCGGGGAGCTGTTTTTT
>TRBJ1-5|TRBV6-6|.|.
CASSYSRVVQGQPQHF
TGTGCCAGCAGTTACTCGAGAGTTGTACAGGGCCAGCCCCAGCATTTT
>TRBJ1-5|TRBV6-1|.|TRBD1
CASSEGQLQPQHF
TGTGCCAGCAGTGAGGGACAGCTTCAGCCCCAGCATTTT
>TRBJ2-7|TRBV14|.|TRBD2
CASSQSGGTSGSYEQYF
TGTGCCAGCAGCCAGAGCGGCGGGACTAGCGGTTCCTACGAGCAGTACTTC
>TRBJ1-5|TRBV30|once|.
CAWSSGRVDNQPQHF
TGTGCCTGGAGTTCCGGGAGGGTGGACAATCAGCCCCAGCATTTT
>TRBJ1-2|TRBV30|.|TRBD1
CACWTGGANIGGYTF
TGTGCCTGTTGGACAGGGGGCGCCAATATCGGTGGCTACACCTTC
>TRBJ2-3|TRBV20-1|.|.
CSAFGLTSEF
TGCAGTGCCTTCGGGTTGACTAGTGAATTT
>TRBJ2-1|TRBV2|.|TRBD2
CASPSQREGYNEQFF
TGTGCCAGCCCCTCCCAGCGGGAGGGTTACAATGAGCAGTTCTTC
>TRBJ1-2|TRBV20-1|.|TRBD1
CSAETGEGYTF
TGCAGTGCTGAAACAGGGGAAGGCTACACCTTC
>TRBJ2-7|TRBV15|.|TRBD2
CATSRDRLAGVYEQYF
TGTGCCACCAGCAGAGATAGACTAGCGGGAGTCTACGAGCAGTACTTC
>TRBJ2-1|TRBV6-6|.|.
CASSPRVSSYNEQFF
TGTGCCAGCAGCCCGAGAGTTAGCTCCTACAATGAGCAGTTCTTC
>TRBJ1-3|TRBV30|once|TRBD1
CAWSQGGYTIYF
TGTGCCTGGAGCCAGGGGGGGTACACCATATATTTT
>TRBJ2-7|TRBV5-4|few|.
CASSGVSGEQYF
TGTGCCAGCAGTGGGGTATCTGGCGAGCAGTACTTC
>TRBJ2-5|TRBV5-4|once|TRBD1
CASSTGTGVETQYF
TGTGCCAGCAGCACAGGAACAGGGGTAGAGACCCAGTACTTC
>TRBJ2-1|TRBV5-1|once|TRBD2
CASSLETGLGLREQFF
TGCGCCAGCAGCTTGGAAACGGGACTAGGACTACGAGAGCAGTTCTTC